These 23 T cell receptor beta chains were sequenced from one sample in a study of technical replicates of blood from a few donors. Sequencing was performed with immunoSEQ multiplex PCR; in TCRdb, only in-frame clones are kept and a portion is missing. The sample records tens of thousands of clones, approximately 92% being singletons. The sequencing sample was made of T cells isolated from PBMCs. The source is a human donor in good health. Some clones in this sample may be carry-over from other donors' samples.

V gene TRBV6-1 combines with J gene TRBJ1-1; 8 bases agree with TRBD1. Per germline, CDR1 MNHNS and CDR2 SASEGT. The CDR3 spans 13 residues. J gave up 7 bases and V 4 bases, and 5 bases lay outside the gene matches. The CDR3 DNA sequence: TGTGCCAGCAGTGCGATTGGGACAGGTGAAGCTTTCTTT. Amino acid sequence: CASSAIGTGEAFF.

This clone came up once. In nucleotides, the CDR3 is TGTGCCAGCAGACAGGGGGCAGGGAACACCGGGGAGCTGTTTTTT. It codes for CASRQGAGNTGELFF. This chain joins TRBV7-6 and TRBJ2-2, with 9 bases fitting TRBD1. Germline-derived CDR1 and CDR2 are SGHVS and FNYEAQ. This CDR3 has 15 amino acids. Losses at the gene ends were 6 bases for V and 1 base for J; bases not matched to a gene: 3.

J is TRBJ1-2 and V is TRBV29-1; perhaps TRBD1 as D (5 bases). V was shortened by 6 bases and J by 9 bases, with 20 bases between the two germline ends. This CDR3 is 13 amino acids long. Germline CDR1 is SQVTM and CDR2 is ANQGSEA. CDR3 DNA: TGCAGCGTCGGACATTCAGATGTTGTAAGCTACACCTTC. It translates to CSVGHSDVVSYTF.

This clone appeared once. The chain couples TRBV7-2 to TRBJ2-5, with 8 bases lining up with TRBD1. The CDR3 runs 14 residues. Germline V CDR1 and CDR2: SGHTA, FQGNSA. V shed 6 bases, J shed 4 bases, and the junction held 7 bases outside the gene matches. The CDR3 bases are TGTGCCAGCAGTTCTGCGGACAGGGCAGAGACCCAGTACTTC. Amino acids: CASSSADRAETQYF.

The CDR3 loop reads CASSILSGTRALQETQYF. The CDR3 bases are TGTGCCAGCAGCATCTTATCCGGGACTAGGGCCCTACAAGAGACCCAGTACTTC. This chain joins TRBV11-2 and TRBJ2-5; 8 bases agree with TRBD2. J lost 2 bases, V lost 5 bases, and 16 bases had no gene match. Germline V gene data show CDR1 as SGHAT and CDR2 as FQNNGV. The CDR3 runs to 18 residues.

The chain has TRBV7-8 and TRBJ2-1, with TRBD2 identical over 11 bases. V trimming: 2 bases; J trimming: 5 bases; junction bases outside the gene matches: 8. The CDR3 length is 17 residues. In germline, CDR1 is SGHVS, CDR2 FQNEAQ. This CDR3 is CASSLHLAGGGDNEQFF. As DNA, the CDR3 is TGTGCCAGCAGCTTACATCTAGCGGGAGGAGGGGACAATGAGCAGTTCTTC.

This clone was seen repeatedly, ten times or more. The rearrangement links TRBV4-3 to TRBJ1-2; D remains unclear. Germline CDR1 reads LGHNA; CDR2 reads YSLEER. V lost 3 bases, J lost 3 bases, and 8 bases lay in between. The CDR3 contains 13 residues. The CDR3 coding sequence is TGCGCCAGCAGCCATCGACTGGACTATGGCTACACCTTC. Encoded protein: CASSHRLDYGYTF.

The chain carries TRBV10-3 and TRBJ2-1, with TRBD1 matching over 7 bases. With 2 bases clipped from V and 7 bases from J, the junction kept 8 bases outside the gene matches. There are 15 residues in the CDR3. From germline, CDR1 is ENHRY and CDR2 SYGVKD. The CDR3 DNA reads TGTGCCATCAGTGAGACAGGGGACCGTACGAATGAGCAGTTCTTC. Its translation: CAISETGDRTNEQFF.

The chain carries TRBV19 and TRBJ1-1; D unclear. Trimming left V 1 base short and J 2 bases short, with 8 bases between. There are 14 residues in the CDR3. Per germline, CDR1 LNHDA and CDR2 SQIVND (reference sequence). Here the CDR3 reads CASSIVSGNTEAFF. CDR3 bases: TGTGCCAGTAGTATAGTGTCCGGTAACACTGAAGCTTTCTTT.

The CDR3 reads CASSLEQDTQYF. As DNA, the CDR3 is TGCGCCAGCAGCTTGGAGCAAGATACGCAGTATTTT. The V gene is TRBV5-1, the J gene TRBJ2-3; D unclear. The V end lost 0 bases, the J end lost 5 bases, and 4 bases lay between the germline ends. Germline CDR1 SGHRS, CDR2 YFSETQ. The CDR3 is 12 amino acids.

The chain joins TRBV7-9 to TRBJ2-3, with 10 bases matching TRBD2. The CDR3 extends over 16 amino acids. In germline, CDR1 is SEHNR, CDR2 FQNEAQ (reference sequence). V lost 2 bases, J lost 5 bases, and 7 bases stayed unmatched. CDR3 in amino acids: CASSLLSGRALDTQYF. In DNA form, the CDR3 reads TGTGCCAGCAGCTTATTGAGCGGGAGGGCCCTAGATACGCAGTATTTT.

This chain connects TRBV4-1 to TRBJ1-5; 7 bases fit TRBD1. V shed 3 bases and J 0 bases; nucleotides not matched to a gene: 2. The CDR3 has 15 residues. Looked up from germline, CDR1 is MGHRA and CDR2 is YSYEKL. The CDR3 here is CASSQWDSSNQPQHF. CDR3 in DNA: TGCGCCAGCAGCCAGTGGGACAGTAGCAATCAGCCCCAGCATTTT.

The rearrangement links TRBV4-1 to TRBJ2-7, with 7 positions matching TRBD2. Germline lookup yields CDR1 MGHRA and CDR2 YSYEKL. V lost 4 bases to trimming and J lost 1 base; unmatched junction nucleotides: 7. CDR3 size: 15 residues. This CDR3 is CASSPPSGESYEQYF. The CDR3 DNA reads TGCGCCAGCAGCCCACCTAGCGGTGAATCCTACGAGCAGTACTTC.

The genes are TRBV2 and TRBJ2-1, with D unresolved. The germline CDR1 and CDR2 sequences are SNHLY and FYNNEI. This CDR3 spans 13 amino acids. V was pared by 3 bases and J by 8 bases, with 11 bases between. CDR3 coding DNA: TGTGCCAGCAGTGATCTAGAAGTAGATGAGCAGTTCTTC. It translates to CASSDLEVDEQFF.

The rearrangement uses TRBV7-9 and TRBJ2-3; 8 bases map to TRBD1. With V trimmed by 4 bases and J by 3 bases, 6 bases remained unmatched. Germline V gene data show CDR1 as SEHNR and CDR2 as FQNEAQ (reference sequence). This CDR3 spans 15 amino acids. CDR3 nucleotides: TGTGCCAGCAGCTATGACAGGGGAGGTACAGATACGCAGTATTTT. Its protein product is CASSYDRGGTDTQYF.

The rearrangement joins TRBV11-2 to TRBJ2-7; 9 bases map to TRBD2. CDR1 and CDR2 from the germline V gene are SGHAT and FQNNGV. This CDR3 contains 17 residues. The ends lost 0 bases at V and 0 bases at J; junction bases unmatched: 6. CDR3 amino acids: CASSLDWSSGTSYEQYF. In DNA form, the CDR3 reads TGTGCCAGCAGCTTAGATTGGTCTAGCGGGACCTCCTACGAGCAGTACTTC.

The chain links TRBV7-9 to TRBJ1-1; D is uncertain. Germline assignment: CDR1 SEHNR and CDR2 FQNEAQ (reference sequence). Trimming removed 3 bases from V and 1 base from J, with 6 bases in between. The CDR3 length is 13 residues. CDR3 sequence (DNA): TGTGCCAGCAGCTTTAGTGGGAACACTGAAGCTTTCTTT. Its translation: CASSFSGNTEAFF.

The V and J genes are TRBV9 and TRBJ2-3; D is unclear. The CDR3 consists of 16 residues. V lost 4 bases to trimming and J lost 0 bases, with 15 bases between them. CDR1 and CDR2 from the germline V gene are SGDLS and YYNGEE. CDR3 sequence (DNA): TGTGCCAGCAGCTCAGAGAGGATAACTAGCACAGATACGCAGTATTTT. Protein sequence: CASSSERITSTDTQYF.

CDR3 coding DNA: TGCGCCAGCAGCTCGGGACAGAACACTGAAGCTTTCTTT. Translation: CASSSGQNTEAFF. The chain uses TRBV5-1 and TRBJ1-1; possible D gene TRBD1, 6 bases. V was clipped by 3 bases and J by 1 base, with 7 bases between them. Germline values: CDR1 SGHRS, CDR2 YFSETQ. CDR3 length equals 13 residues. The full variable domain, rest sourced from reference TRBV5-1 and TRBJ1-1, is KAGVTQTPRYLIKTRGQQVTLSCSPISGHRSVSWYQQTPGQGLQFLFEYFSETQRNKGNFPGRFSGRQFSNSRSEMNVSTLELGDSALYLCASSSGQNTEAFFGQGTRLTVV.

The rearrangement joins TRBV5-1 to TRBJ1-1, with TRBD1 as a possible D gene (6 bases). The CDR3 is 15 amino acids. The germline gives CDR1 SGHRS, CDR2 YFSETQ. Trimming removed 0 bases at V and 8 bases at J, with 17 bases between. The CDR3 DNA follows: TGCGCCAGCAGCTTGGAGGGGAGACAGGTCTACGAAGCTTTCTTT. As protein: CASSLEGRQVYEAFF.

This chain's CDR3 is CASRPSTTGELFF. The CDR3 DNA reads as TGTGCCAGCAGACCTAGTACCACCGGGGAGCTGTTTTTT. The V call is TRBV27, the J call TRBJ2-2; D is uncertain. The germline gives CDR1 MNHEY, CDR2 SMNVEV (reference sequence). V was shortened by 6 bases and J by 4 bases, with 9 bases between the two germline ends. The CDR3 length is 13 residues.

The chain recombines TRBV7-3 with TRBJ2-7; D ambiguous. The ends were cut back, 5 bases at V and 9 bases at J, with 17 bases in the middle. There are 13 residues in the CDR3. Per the germline V gene, CDR1 is SGHTA and CDR2 is FQGTGA. For the CDR3, the DNA is TGTGCCAGCAGCCCCCCCATGAGTTCGGTGCAGTACTTC. Translating gives CASSPPMSSVQYF.

The chain is built from TRBV10-2 and TRBJ1-2; tentatively, D is TRBD1 (5 bases). Germline V gene data show CDR1 as WSHSY and CDR2 as SAAADI. V lost 2 bases and J 8 bases, leaving 15 bases between the germline ends. The CDR3 runs 14 residues. CDR3 amino acids: CASSETVRDRGYTF. The CDR3 DNA reads TGCGCCAGCAGTGAGACCGTCAGGGATCGGGGCTACACCTTC.